The next 15 T cell receptor beta chains were all read from a single sample in a study of T cell repertoires in aging, cancer and after chemotherapy. Amplification of TCR beta used genomic DNA extracted from peripheral blood. Multiplex touch-down PCR with TRB-A/B primers amplified rearranged V-D-J TRB sequences. TCRdb re-called the multiplex PCR reads through MiXCR, storing one row per CDR3 protein. Of about 9,800 distinct CDR3 sequences listed, less than 45% are singletons. Sequenced: blood. These receptors all stem from a human donor in good health.

The V and J genes are TRBV6-5 and TRBJ2-1; D could derive from TRBD1 or TRBD2 (5 bases each). V lost 6 bases and J 7 bases, leaving 16 bases between the germline ends. Germline V lookup: CDR1 MNHEY, CDR2 SVGAGI. The CDR3 runs to 14 residues. The chain's CDR3 is CASSPGGTINEQFF. The DNA for the CDR3 is TGTGCCAGCAGCCCAGGTGGGACGATTAATGAGCAGTTCTTC.

This clonotype is medium-sized (0.01 to 0.1%) within its sample. The V and J genes are TRBV30 and TRBJ1-2; the match to TRBD1 covers 7 bases. Germline loops: CDR1 GTSNPN, CDR2 SVGIG (reference sequence). With 2 bases clipped from V and 3 bases from J, the junction kept 3 bases outside the gene matches. CDR3 size: 13 residues. CDR3 protein: CAWSPDRDYGYTF. In nucleotides, the CDR3 is TGTGCCTGGAGTCCTGACAGGGACTATGGCTACACCTTC.

This clonotype came up a few times. J is TRBJ2-2 and V is TRBV7-6; TRBD2 matches 11 bases. This CDR3 region has 18 residues. From germline, CDR1 is SGHVS and CDR2 FNYEAQ. V lost 1 base to trimming and J lost 3 bases; unmatched junction nucleotides: 7. DNA of the CDR3: TGTGCCAGCAGCTTAGTCTTAGCGGGGGGGACCGACACCGGGGAGCTGTTTTTT. Its translation is CASSLVLAGGTDTGELFF.

This clonotype appeared once. This rearrangement joins TRBV5-1 to TRBJ1-4; D is unclear. The CDR3 spans 14 residues. The germline gives CDR1 SGHRS, CDR2 YFSETQ. Trimming shortened V by 0 bases and J by 2 bases, and 5 bases separated the two germline ends. The CDR3 region is CASSLGRTNEKLFF. The CDR3 DNA reads as TGCGCCAGCAGCTTGGGACGGACTAATGAAAAACTGTTTTTT. Together with reference TRBV5-1 and TRBJ1-4, the CDR3 gives the full variable domain: KAGVTQTPRYLIKTRGQQVTLSCSPISGHRSVSWYQQTPGQGLQFLFEYFSETQRNKGNFPGRFSGRQFSNSRSEMNVSTLELGDSALYLCASSLGRTNEKLFFGSGTQLSVL.

The rearrangement joins TRBV19 to TRBJ1-2, with D possibly being TRBD1 (6 bases). The V end was cut by 6 bases, the J end by 5 bases, with 16 bases between. Germline V gives CDR1 LNHDA, CDR2 SQIVND (reference sequence). This CDR3 spans 14 amino acids. CDR3 sequence reads: CASRLQGASYGYTF. The CDR3 DNA reads as TGTGCCAGTAGGTTACAGGGAGCCTCTTATGGCTACACCTTC.

The chain carries TRBV24-1 and TRBJ2-1; D possibly corresponds to TRBD1 (6 bases). Germline V gives CDR1 KGHDR, CDR2 SFDVKD. The CDR3 sequence is 18 residues long. V was shortened by 4 bases and J by 0 bases, with 18 bases between the two germline ends. For the CDR3, the DNA is TGTGCCACCAGTGACGTGGACAGCCCCGAACTCTCCTACAATGAGCAGTTCTTC. Protein sequence: CATSDVDSPELSYNEQFF.

The chain carries TRBV6-5 and TRBJ2-7; D possibly corresponds to TRBD2 (6 bases). The CDR3 is 13 residues long. Germline CDR1 and CDR2: MNHEY and SVGAGI. With 8 bases removed from V and 1 base from J, the gap between germline ends came to 12 bases. The CDR3 sequence: CASCGTDSYEQYF. DNA of the CDR3: TGTGCCAGCTGCGGGACGGATTCCTACGAGCAGTACTTC.

This clonotype is termed medium-sized (0.01 to 0.1%). The chain links TRBV6-5 to TRBJ2-1, with TRBD1 as a possible D gene (7 bases). With 7 bases removed from V and 8 bases from J, the gap between germline ends came to 15 bases. In germline, CDR1 is MNHEY, CDR2 SVGAGI. The CDR3 length is 13 residues. The CDR3 bases are TGTGCCAGCACCACCGCAGGGGGGCATGAGCAGTTCTTC. Translation: CASTTAGGHEQFF.

This clonotype has a handful of counts. The genes are TRBV12-3 or TRBV12-4 and TRBJ1-3; D gene unclear. This CDR3 is built from 14 residues. With 5 bases removed from V and 0 bases from J, the gap between germline ends came to 8 bases. The CDR3 loop is CASSRLDSGNTIYF. In DNA form, the CDR3 reads TGTGCCAGCAGTCGGCTGGACTCTGGAAACACCATATATTTT.

The chain recombines TRBV18 with TRBJ1-1; unclear D gene. The germline CDR1 and CDR2 sequences are KGHSH and LQKENI. V was shortened by 1 base and J by 2 bases, with 8 bases between the two germline ends. The CDR3 consists of 14 residues. The CDR3: CASSPLEGNTEAFF. In DNA form, the CDR3 reads TGTGCCAGCTCACCACTGGAGGGCAACACTGAAGCTTTCTTT.

The table lists this clonotype with a few counts. This rearrangement joins TRBV28 to TRBJ1-1; D not certain. This CDR3 is built from 13 residues. The germline V and J ends were trimmed by 2 bases and 1 base, with 5 bases remaining between them. Germline loops: CDR1 MDHEN, CDR2 SYDVKM. CDR3 nucleotides: TGTGCCAGCAGTTTAGGAGGGAACACTGAAGCTTTCTTT. Protein sequence: CASSLGGNTEAFF. The whole variable domain, remainder taken from reference TRBV28 and TRBJ1-1, is DVKVTQSSRYLVKRTGEKVFLECVQDMDHENMFWYRQDPGLGLRLIYFSYDVKMKEKGDIPEGYSVSREKKERFSLILESASTNQTSMYLCASSLGGNTEAFFGQGTRLTVV.

V usage is TRBV28 and J usage is TRBJ1-4; no clear D gene. Germline V gene sequence: CDR1 MDHEN, CDR2 SYDVKM. The CDR3 spans 15 residues. The V end lost 5 bases, the J end lost 2 bases, and 12 bases lay between the germline ends. The CDR3 here is CASSPIQPTNEKLFF. The CDR3 nucleotides are TGTGCCAGCAGTCCCATTCAGCCTACTAATGAAAAACTGTTTTTT.

This clonotype was observed a few times. The rearrangement joins TRBV6-5 to TRBJ1-5; unclear D gene. Germline CDR1 MNHEY, CDR2 SVGAGI. V was pared by 0 bases and J by 6 bases, with 9 bases between. There are 14 residues in the CDR3. The CDR3 DNA sequence: TGTGCCAGCAGTTACTCGAATGAGGGTCAGCCCCAGCATTTT. Its protein product is CASSYSNEGQPQHF.

J is TRBJ1-5 and V is TRBV19, with a tentative D call TRBD1 (5 bases). V was pared by 6 bases and J by 3 bases, with 18 bases between. The CDR3 length is 16 residues. The V gene's germline CDR1 is LNHDA and CDR2 SQIVND (reference sequence). The CDR3 sequence is CASRVRTRGINQPQHF. The CDR3 coding sequence is TGTGCCAGTAGGGTGAGGACACGGGGTATCAATCAGCCCCAGCATTTT.

For this clonotype: A clone one base away is much larger, so this may be a read error. The chain recombines TRBV19 with TRBJ1-2, with unresolved D. CDR1 and CDR2 (germline): LNHDA, SQIVND (reference sequence). The CDR3 is 15 residues long. For the CDR3, the DNA is TGTGCCAATAGTATAGTATCAGCCAGGAACTATGGCTACACCTTC. Translated, it gives CANSIVSARNYGYTF.